The 17 T cell receptor beta chains in this list originate from one sample, sequenced in a study of T-cell reconstitution after alpha-beta-depleted transplantation in children. During its preparation, the TCRbeta library received unique molecular identifiers. TCRdb independently ran MiXCR on the PCR reads; one entry per CDR3 protein. The data contain a few hundred thousand distinct CDR3 sequences, 9.7% of them singletons. Specimen: PBMCs from the stem cell graft donor, collected from the stem cell graft. The receptors shown here come from a human donor who donated a stem cell graft to a child with SCID.

This clonotype was counted between two and nine times. J is TRBJ2-3 and V is TRBV2, with 9 bases lining up with TRBD2. CDR3 length: 17 amino acids. V dropped 7 bases and J dropped 2; count of bases not matched to a gene: 13. From germline, CDR1 is SNHLY and CDR2 FYNNEI. For the CDR3, the DNA is TGTGCCAGCATCGGGGGGGCTAGCGGGAAGAACACAGATACGCAGTATTTT. Its protein product is CASIGGASGKNTDTQYF.

There are many counts of this clonotype. The genes are TRBV6-2 or TRBV6-3 and TRBJ2-6; D remains ambiguous. CDR1 and CDR2 (germline): MNHEY, SVGEGT. V was clipped by 2 bases and J by 0 bases, with 2 bases between them. This CDR3 comprises 14 residues. The CDR3 is CASSYSSGANVLTF. The CDR3 DNA reads TGTGCCAGCAGTTACAGCTCTGGGGCCAACGTCCTGACTTTC.

This clonotype was seen at least ten times. The J gene is TRBJ2-1, the V gene TRBV3-1; D is uncertain. The CDR3 is 15 amino acids. V was trimmed by 4 bases and J by 0 bases, leaving 10 bases between them. Germline V gene data show CDR1 as LGHDT and CDR2 as YNNKEL (reference sequence). The CDR3 DNA reads TGTGCCAGCAGCCGCTCGTCGGGCTCCTACAATGAGCAGTTCTTC. This codes for CASSRSSGSYNEQFF.

This clonotype was counted ten times or more. V usage is TRBV4-2 and J usage is TRBJ1-2; tentative D call: TRBD1 (6 bases). The germline V and J ends were trimmed by 0 bases and 4 bases, with 18 bases remaining between them. Germline CDR1 LGHNA, CDR2 YNFKEQ. CDR3 length: 17 amino acids. In DNA form, the CDR3 reads TGTGCCAGCAGCCAAGATCGATGGGAGGGGGGGATCTATGGCTACACCTTC. Translating gives CASSQDRWEGGIYGYTF.

This clonotype was picked up many times. This chain links TRBV5-1 with TRBJ2-5; TRBD1 matches at 9 bases. CDR1 is SGHRS, CDR2 YFSETQ, per germline. The CDR3 has 14 residues. V shed 3 bases, J shed 3 bases, and the junction held 3 bases outside the gene matches. This CDR3 is CASSWGQGKETQYF. The CDR3 bases are TGCGCCAGCAGCTGGGGACAGGGAAAAGAGACCCAGTACTTC.

The sample holds many counts of this clonotype. This rearrangement joins TRBV19 to TRBJ2-3; D possibly matches TRBD1 or TRBD2 (5 bases each). Trimming cost V 4 bases and J 7 bases, with 9 bases left between them. In germline, CDR1 is LNHDA, CDR2 SQIVND (reference sequence). The CDR3 runs to 12 residues. The CDR3 region is CASSTRDHTQYF. Here the CDR3 DNA reads TGTGCCAGTAGTACGAGGGACCATACGCAGTATTTT.

CDR3 nucleotides: TGTGCCAGCAGCCCACGGGCGGACACCGGGGAGCTGTTTTTT. This encodes CASSPRADTGELFF. The chain uses TRBV11-1 and TRBJ2-2; no definite D call. Trimming took 5 bases from V and 3 from J, leaving 10 bases between them. CDR1 and CDR2 from the germline V gene are SGHAT and FQDESV (reference sequence). The CDR3 runs 14 residues.

There are many counts of this clonotype. The chain links TRBV18 to TRBJ2-3; TRBD2 agrees at 9 bases. V shed 6 bases, J shed 0 bases, and the junction held 4 bases outside the gene matches. Germline assignment: CDR1 KGHSH and CDR2 LQKENI. This CDR3 has 15 residues. The CDR3 DNA follows: TGTGCCAGCTCGGGGACTAGCACAAGCACAGATACGCAGTATTTT. It specifies CASSGTSTSTDTQYF.

This sequence joins TRBV6-1 and TRBJ1-2, with D possibly TRBD1 on 5 matching bases. The V gene lost 5 bases and the J gene lost 2 bases, with 21 bases spanning the gap. Germline CDR1 reads MNHNS; CDR2 reads SASEGT. This CDR3 has 17 amino acids. The CDR3 reads CASSPRGTPLRNYGYTF. The DNA for the CDR3 is TGTGCCAGCAGTCCTCGGGGGACCCCCCTCCGAAACTATGGCTACACCTTC.

This clonotype was counted ten times or more. V and J are TRBV24-1 and TRBJ1-2; TRBD1 agrees at 10 bases. The junction had 6 bases not matched to a gene; V was cut back by 3 bases and J by 3 bases. From germline, CDR1 is KGHDR and CDR2 SFDVKD. The CDR3 totals 16 residues. The CDR3 nucleotides are TGTGCCACCAGTGATCCCGGACAGGGGGGTGACTATGGCTACACCTTC. Translating it yields CATSDPGQGGDYGYTF.

This chain uses TRBV12-3 or TRBV12-4 with TRBJ1-3; D is unclear. The CDR3 covers 15 residues. V was clipped by 7 bases and J by 0 bases, with 13 bases between them. The CDR3 nucleotides read TGTGCCAGCACCCAGCAAGGGCGCTCTGGAAACACCATATATTTT. This gives the protein CASTQQGRSGNTIYF.

This clonotype was recorded at least ten times. The rearrangement uses TRBV5-1 and TRBJ2-5; D remains ambiguous. The CDR3 extends over 14 amino acids. Germline loops: CDR1 SGHRS, CDR2 YFSETQ. The ends were cut back, 5 bases at V and 5 bases at J, with 16 bases in the middle. The CDR3 region has the DNA TGCGCCAGCAGGCTTATCCCAGACGAGGAGACCCAGTACTTC. Protein: CASRLIPDEETQYF.

This clonotype was observed at least ten times. The rearrangement uses TRBV20-1 and TRBJ1-2, with 7 bases matching TRBD1. This CDR3 contains 13 residues. Germline V gene sequence: CDR1 DFQATT, CDR2 SNEGSKA (reference sequence). The V gene end was trimmed by 1 base and the J gene end by 6 bases; junction bases not matched to a gene: 5. DNA for the CDR3: TGCAGTGCTAGAGTACAGGGGCGTGATGGCTACACCTTC. As protein: CSARVQGRDGYTF.

There are many counts of this clonotype. The V call is TRBV7-2, the J call TRBJ2-1; 8 positions agree with TRBD1. The junction had 7 bases not matched to a gene; V was cut back by 5 bases and J by 4 bases. CDR1 and CDR2 (germline): SGHTA, FQGNSA. This CDR3 comprises 15 residues. The CDR3 nucleotides read TGTGCCAGCAGCCCCGACAGGGGTTGGTACAATGAGCAGTTCTTC. Amino acids: CASSPDRGWYNEQFF.

There are many counts of this clonotype. Here the CDR3 DNA reads TGTGCCATCCTCCAGGCACGGGGAAAGACCGGGGAGCTGTTTTTT. This sequence encodes CAILQARGKTGELFF. V is TRBV10-3 and J is TRBJ2-2, with TRBD2 as a possible D gene (5 bases). V shed 8 bases and J shed 5 bases, with 18 bases lying between them. This CDR3 is built from 15 residues. Looked up from germline, CDR1 is ENHRY and CDR2 is SYGVKD.

The table lists this clonotype with many counts. J is TRBJ1-2 and V is TRBV20-1; D ambiguous. Trimming left V 6 bases short and J 6 bases short, with 17 bases between. Looked up from germline, CDR1 is DFQATT and CDR2 is SNEGSKA (reference sequence). CDR3 size: 13 residues. As DNA, the CDR3 is TGCAGTGCCGCCCGGGAGGATTATAATGGCTACACCTTC. Encoded protein: CSAAREDYNGYTF.

This clonotype was seen many times. The DNA for the CDR3 is TGTGCCAGCATTCCGGGGGCGGATGTCGGCGATGAGCAGTTCTTC. It is translated as CASIPGADVGDEQFF. The chain is built from TRBV2 and TRBJ2-1, with D perhaps assigned TRBD1 or TRBD2 (6 bases each). Germline-derived CDR1 and CDR2 are SNHLY and FYNNEI. The CDR3 has 15 residues. V shed 7 bases and J shed 8 bases, with 21 bases lying between them.